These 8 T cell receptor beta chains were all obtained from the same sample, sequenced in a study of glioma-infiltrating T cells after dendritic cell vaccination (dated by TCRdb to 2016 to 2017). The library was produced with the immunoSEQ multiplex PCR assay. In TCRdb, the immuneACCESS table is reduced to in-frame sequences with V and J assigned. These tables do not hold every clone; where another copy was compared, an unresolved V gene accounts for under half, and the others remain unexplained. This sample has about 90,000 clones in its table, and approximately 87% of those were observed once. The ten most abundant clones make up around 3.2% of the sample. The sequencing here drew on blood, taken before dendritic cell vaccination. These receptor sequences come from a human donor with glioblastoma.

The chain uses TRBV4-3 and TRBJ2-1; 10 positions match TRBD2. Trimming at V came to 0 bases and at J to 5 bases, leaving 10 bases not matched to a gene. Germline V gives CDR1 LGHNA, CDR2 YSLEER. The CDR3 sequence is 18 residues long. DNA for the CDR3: TGCGCCAGCAGCCAAGATAGGACTAGCGGCTGGGAGAACAATGAGCAGTTCTTC. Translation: CASSQDRTSGWENNEQFF.

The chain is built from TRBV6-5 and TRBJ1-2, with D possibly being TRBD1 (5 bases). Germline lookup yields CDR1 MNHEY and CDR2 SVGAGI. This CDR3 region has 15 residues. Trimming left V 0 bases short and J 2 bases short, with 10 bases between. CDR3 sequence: CASSYSGQDNYGYTF. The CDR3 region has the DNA TGTGCCAGCAGTTACTCGGGGCAGGACAACTATGGCTACACCTTC.

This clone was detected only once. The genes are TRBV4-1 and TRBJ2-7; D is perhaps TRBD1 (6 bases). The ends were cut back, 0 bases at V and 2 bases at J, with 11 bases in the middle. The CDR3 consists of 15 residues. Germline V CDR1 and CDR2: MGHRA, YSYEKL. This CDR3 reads CASSQDKGVTYEQYF. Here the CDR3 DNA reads TGCGCCAGCAGCCAAGACAAGGGGGTTACCTACGAGCAGTACTTC.

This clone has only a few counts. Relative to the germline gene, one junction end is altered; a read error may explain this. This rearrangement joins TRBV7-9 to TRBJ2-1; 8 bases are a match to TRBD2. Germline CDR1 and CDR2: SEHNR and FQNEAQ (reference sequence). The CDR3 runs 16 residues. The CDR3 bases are TGTGCCAGCAGCATAGCCGGGACTAGGGGCCAGAATGAGCAGTTCTTC. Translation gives CASSIAGTRGQNEQFF.

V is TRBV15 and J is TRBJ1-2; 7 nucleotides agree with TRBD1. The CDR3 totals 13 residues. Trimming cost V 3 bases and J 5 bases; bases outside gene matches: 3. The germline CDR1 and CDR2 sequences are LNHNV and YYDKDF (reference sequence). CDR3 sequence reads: CATSRGTEYGYTF. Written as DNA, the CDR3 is TGTGCCACCAGCAGGGGGACAGAGTATGGCTACACCTTC.

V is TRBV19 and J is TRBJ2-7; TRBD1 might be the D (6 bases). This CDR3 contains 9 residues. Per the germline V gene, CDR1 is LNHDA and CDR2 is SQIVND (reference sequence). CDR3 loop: CASSTKTGV. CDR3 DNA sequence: TGTGCCAGTAGTACCAAAACAGGGGTC.

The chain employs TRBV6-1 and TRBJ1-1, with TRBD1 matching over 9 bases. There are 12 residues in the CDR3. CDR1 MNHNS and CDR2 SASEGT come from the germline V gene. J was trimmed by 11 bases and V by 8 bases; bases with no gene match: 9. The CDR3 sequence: CASWGRDREAFF. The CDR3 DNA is TGTGCCAGCTGGGGTAGGGACAGGGAGGCTTTCTTT.

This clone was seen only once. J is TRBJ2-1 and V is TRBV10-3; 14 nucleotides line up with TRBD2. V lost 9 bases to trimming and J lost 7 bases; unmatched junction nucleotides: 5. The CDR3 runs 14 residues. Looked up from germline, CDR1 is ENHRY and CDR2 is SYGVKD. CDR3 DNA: TGTGCCATGGCCGGGACTAGCGGGGGTAATGAGCAGTTCTTC. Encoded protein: CAMAGTSGGNEQFF.